The 24 T cell receptor beta chains below were found in one sample sequenced in a study of OX40 agonist ivuxolimab in advanced cancers. Clones were read by immunoSEQ multiplex PCR, and TCRdb kept only the in-frame ones, dropping some. Of tens of thousands of clones in the sample, about 93% were seen once. This material consisted of CD4+ or CD8+ T cells sorted from blood, taken in a trial of the OX40 agonist ivuxolimab. The source of these receptors is an adult with an advanced solid tumor such as melanoma, head and neck, liver or kidney cancer.

The chain recombines TRBV19 with TRBJ1-1; D uncertain. V lost 5 bases, J lost 10 bases, and 17 bases lay in between. The CDR3 covers 13 residues. CDR1 is LNHDA and CDR2 is SQIVND in the germline V gene (reference sequence). CDR3 loop: CASSEAVRGGAFF. The CDR3 DNA sequence: TGTGCCAGTAGTGAGGCAGTACGAGGAGGAGCTTTCTTT.

The rearrangement uses TRBV30 and TRBJ1-6, with D unresolved. The V and J ends lost 0 bases and 9 bases respectively, with 9 bases between them. CDR1 is GTSNPN, CDR2 SVGIG, per germline (reference sequence). This CDR3 has 13 amino acids. The CDR3 region has the DNA TGTGCCTGGAGTGTAGCAGGCGGTTCACCCCTCCACTTT. Translating gives CAWSVAGGSPLHF.

The V gene is TRBV11-1, the J gene TRBJ2-2; D call uncertain. This CDR3 is 13 amino acids long. From germline, CDR1 is SGHAT and CDR2 FQDESV (reference sequence). Trimming left V 5 bases short and J 5 bases short, with 9 bases between. The chain's CDR3 is CASSLKMTGELFF. The CDR3, as DNA: TGTGCCAGCAGCCTAAAAATGACCGGGGAGCTGTTTTTT.

The chain couples TRBV28 to TRBJ2-7, with 10 bases lining up with TRBD2. J gave up 7 bases and V 4 bases, and 13 bases lay outside the gene matches. CDR3 length: 16 amino acids. Germline V gives CDR1 MDHEN, CDR2 SYDVKM. As DNA, the CDR3 is TGTGCCAGCAGTTCTATGGAGCTAGCGGGAGTGAGGGAGCAGTACTTC. It encodes CASSSMELAGVREQYF. Full variable domain (missing parts from reference TRBV28 and TRBJ2-7): DVKVTQSSRYLVKRTGEKVFLECVQDMDHENMFWYRQDPGLGLRLIYFSYDVKMKEKGDIPEGYSVSREKKERFSLILESASTNQTSMYLCASSSMELAGVREQYFGPGTRLTVT.

The chain has TRBV5-1 and TRBJ2-3, with D perhaps matching TRBD1 (6 bases). Germline V gene sequence: CDR1 SGHRS, CDR2 YFSETQ. This CDR3 spans 15 amino acids. V was pared by 4 bases and J by 1 base, with 13 bases between. This chain's CDR3 is CASSRPSGGTDTQYF. The CDR3 nucleotides are TGCGCCAGCAGCCGCCCCTCAGGGGGCACAGATACGCAGTATTTT.

The chain joins TRBV5-1 to TRBJ2-3, with TRBD2 identical over 10 bases. The germline V gene has CDR1 SGHRS and CDR2 YFSETQ. The junction had 3 bases not matched to a gene; V was cut back by 2 bases and J by 6 bases. The CDR3 loop spans 14 amino acids. The CDR3 spells CASSFLAGVDTQYF. The DNA for the CDR3 is TGCGCCAGCAGCTTCCTAGCGGGAGTGGATACGCAGTATTTT.

The V gene is TRBV30, the J gene TRBJ2-3; D uncertain. From germline, CDR1 is GTSNPN and CDR2 SVGIG (reference sequence). V was cut by 0 bases and J by 5 bases, with 3 bases left in between. This CDR3 has 11 residues. The DNA for the CDR3 is TGTGCCTGGAGTGTTGGAGATACGCAGTATTTT. Amino acid sequence: CAWSVGDTQYF.

The chain carries TRBV10-3 and TRBJ2-1; 8 nucleotides match TRBD2. Germline values: CDR1 ENHRY, CDR2 SYGVKD. The junction had 4 bases not matched to a gene; V was cut back by 8 bases and J by 1 base. The CDR3 covers 14 residues. DNA of the CDR3: TGTGCCATCGGAGCGGGAGCATCCTACAATGAGCAGTTCTTC. Amino acids: CAIGAGASYNEQFF.

The rearrangement joins TRBV6-1 to TRBJ2-7; the D gene is possibly TRBD1 (6 bases). The length of the CDR3 is 13 residues. Germline CDR1 reads MNHNS; CDR2 reads SASEGT. V was trimmed by 10 bases and J by 4 bases, leaving 17 bases between them. The CDR3 here is CATEDSLLYEQYF. The CDR3 coding sequence is TGTGCCACCGAGGACAGTCTGCTTTACGAGCAGTACTTC.

The chain links TRBV30 to TRBJ1-6; D uncertain. This CDR3 is 12 amino acids long. Trimming took 7 bases from V and 8 from J, leaving 12 bases between them. Germline V gives CDR1 GTSNPN, CDR2 SVGIG (reference sequence). The CDR3 nucleotides are TGTGCCTCCCGGGCCTGGGATTCACCCCTCCACTTT. It specifies CASRAWDSPLHF.

The V gene is TRBV4-1, the J gene TRBJ2-2; 7 bases map to TRBD1. The V gene end was trimmed by 5 bases and the J gene end by 0 bases; junction bases not matched to a gene: 3. The CDR3 contains 15 residues. Germline CDR1 MGHRA, CDR2 YSYEKL. CDR3 in amino acids: CASSMGQSNTGELFF. The CDR3, as DNA: TGCGCCAGCAGCATGGGACAGTCGAACACCGGGGAGCTGTTTTTT.

This chain's CDR3 is CASSPRDPNNEQFF. CDR3 sequence (DNA): TGTGCCAGCAGCCCCCGGGACCCAAACAATGAGCAGTTCTTC. The chain has TRBV6-5 and TRBJ2-1; possibly TRBD1 or TRBD2 for D (5 bases each). Trimming removed 6 bases at V and 5 bases at J, with 14 bases between. This CDR3 spans 14 amino acids. The germline V gene has CDR1 MNHEY and CDR2 SVGAGI.

This chain joins TRBV6-1 and TRBJ2-3; D perhaps matches TRBD1 (5 bases). The CDR3 loop spans 15 amino acids. Trimming pared 3 bases from V and 6 bases from J, leaving 16 bases between. Per the germline V gene, CDR1 is MNHNS and CDR2 is SASEGT. CDR3 sequence (DNA): TGTGCCAGCAGTGATAGACAGAAACCAGGGGATACGCAGTATTTT. Its translation: CASSDRQKPGDTQYF.

DNA of the CDR3: TGTGCCAGCAGTTACGTACAGGGGATGCAGCCCCAGCATTTT. Translated: CASSYVQGMQPQHF. The rearrangement links TRBV7-8 to TRBJ1-5, with 7 bases identical to TRBD1. The V gene's germline CDR1 is SGHVS and CDR2 FQNEAQ. The CDR3 sequence is 14 residues long. V was clipped by 6 bases and J by 7 bases; unmatched bases: 9. Complete variable domain (other parts from reference TRBV7-8 and TRBJ1-5): GAGVSQSPRYKVAKRGQDVALRCDPISGHVSLFWYQQALGQGPEFLTYFQNEAQLDKSGLPSDRFFAERPEGSVSTLKIQRTQQEDSAVYLCASSYVQGMQPQHFGDGTRLSIL.

CDR3 in amino acids: CASSLTGTLEAFF. The CDR3 coding sequence is TGTGCCAGCAGTCTCACAGGGACACTTGAAGCTTTCTTT. J is TRBJ1-1 and V is TRBV6-1; TRBD1 is a possible D gene (6 bases). The length of the CDR3 is 13 residues. With 5 bases removed from V and 7 bases from J, the gap between germline ends came to 14 bases. Germline V gene lookup returns CDR1 MNHNS and CDR2 SASEGT.

Points on this clone: The junction does not match germline at one end; this may be a read error. The chain combines TRBV27 with TRBJ2-7; D may be TRBD1 or TRBD2 (5 bases each). CDR1 is MNHEY and CDR2 is SMNVEV in the germline V gene (reference sequence). The CDR3 extends over 14 amino acids. Here the CDR3 reads CASRLGIGGDEQYF. CDR3 DNA: TGTGCCAGCCGTTTAGGGATTGGGGGTGACGAGCAGTACTTC.

The chain employs TRBV25-1 and TRBJ2-1; 9 nucleotides line up with TRBD2. Germline V lookup: CDR1 MGHDK, CDR2 SYGVNS. J lost 1 base, V lost 0 bases, and 4 bases had no gene match. This CDR3 has 17 amino acids. CDR3 sequence reads: CASSEYSGRVSYNEQFF. The CDR3 nucleotides read TGTGCCAGCAGTGAATATAGCGGGAGAGTGTCCTACAATGAGCAGTTCTTC.

The chain is built from TRBV6-5 and TRBJ2-4; 7 nucleotides align to TRBD1. Trimming took 5 bases from V and 0 from J; bases not matched to a gene: 4. The length of the CDR3 is 15 residues. Germline CDR1 is MNHEY and CDR2 is SVGAGI. This CDR3 is CASSRQGLAKNIQYF. The DNA of the CDR3 is TGTGCCAGCAGTCGACAGGGTCTAGCCAAAAACATTCAGTACTTC.

The chain employs TRBV7-9 and TRBJ2-7; no reliable D call. CDR1 and CDR2 from the germline V gene are SEHNR and FQNEAQ (reference sequence). V was cut by 5 bases and J by 11 bases, with 10 bases left in between. This CDR3 spans 10 amino acids. Here the CDR3 DNA reads TGTGCCAGCAGCCCAGTATTCGAGTACTTC. It translates to CASSPVFEYF.

The chain couples TRBV11-2 to TRBJ1-1; D remains unclear. V shed 2 bases and J shed 0 bases, with 10 bases lying between them. This CDR3 region has 15 residues. Germline values: CDR1 SGHAT, CDR2 FQNNGV. The CDR3 region has the DNA TGTGCCAGCAGCTTAAGTTCTGGGGTGAACACTGAAGCTTTCTTT. This encodes CASSLSSGVNTEAFF. The full variable domain, rest sourced from reference TRBV11-2 and TRBJ1-1, is EAGVAQSPRYKIIEKRQSVAFWCNPISGHATLYWYQQILGQGPKLLIQFQNNGVVDDSQLPKDRFSAERLKGVDSTLKIQPAKLEDSAVYLCASSLSSGVNTEAFFGQGTRLTVV.

The chain is built from TRBV4-2 and TRBJ2-2; TRBD1 matches at 8 bases. Trimming at V came to 6 bases and at J to 0 bases, leaving 0 bases not matched to a gene. The CDR3 contains 14 residues. Germline CDR1 reads LGHNA; CDR2 reads YNFKEQ. DNA for the CDR3: TGTGCCAGCAGACAGGGGGCGAACACCGGGGAGCTGTTTTTT. Protein sequence: CASRQGANTGELFF.

This clone appeared once. The chain has TRBV15 and TRBJ1-4; D is perhaps TRBD1 (5 bases). This CDR3 has 19 residues. Germline CDR1 is LNHNV and CDR2 is YYDKDF (reference sequence). V was clipped by 4 bases and J by 4 bases, with 25 bases between them. CDR3 bases: TGTGCCACCAGCACCCCCAAGGGGAAGGCCACGGGTTTTAATGAAAAACTGTTTTTT. Protein sequence: CATSTPKGKATGFNEKLFF.

The chain carries TRBV6-4 and TRBJ2-5; possible D gene TRBD2, 6 bases. The closer fit of TRBJ2-7 to the DNA end suggests the J call may be wrong. The CDR3 length is 15 residues. Germline V CDR1 and CDR2: MRHNA, SNTAGT. The CDR3 loop reads CASMRDGSCSYEQYF. The CDR3 DNA follows: TGTGCCAGCATGCGGGACGGCTCATGCTCCTACGAGCAGTACTTC.

The chain employs TRBV4-2 and TRBJ2-1; 7 bases fit TRBD2. Trimming took 1 base from V and 4 from J; bases not matched to a gene: 7. The CDR3 runs to 16 residues. Looked up from germline, CDR1 is LGHNA and CDR2 is YNFKEQ. The chain's CDR3 is CASSQVSLADYNEQFF. CDR3 DNA: TGTGCCAGCAGCCAAGTTAGCCTAGCGGATTACAATGAGCAGTTCTTC.